The clone carrying this T cell receptor (beta chain) was counted between two and nine times. This specimen comes from a study of T-cell reconstitution after alpha-beta-depleted transplantation in children. V was pared by 7 bases and J by 4 bases, with 11 bases of the junction left unmatched. The germline gives CDR1 SGHTA, CDR2 FQGNSA. The CDR3 spans 15 residues. Preparation of the TCRbeta library was carried out with unique molecular identifiers. TCRdb re-analysed the PCR reads in MiXCR, keeping a single row per CDR3 protein. The repertoire consists of over 400,000 distinct CDR3 sequences, with 12% occurring once and the leading ten covering approximately 5.4%.

The TCR sequence derives from a human donor who donated a stem cell graft to a child with combined immunodeficiency. Source: PBMCs from the stem cell graft donor, taken from the stem cell graft. This rearrangement joins TRBV7-2 to TRBJ2-3; 7 nucleotides match TRBD2. For the CDR3, the DNA is TGTGCCAGCACCGCCTTGAGACTAGCAGCAGATACGCAGTATTTT. This encodes CASTALRLAADTQYF.